Ten or more counts support the clone carrying this TCR beta chain. This sample is drawn from a study of T-cell reconstitution after alpha-beta-depleted transplantation in children. The length of the CDR3 is 13 residues. Germline CDR1 SGHRS, CDR2 YFSETQ. The V gene lost 2 bases and the J gene lost 7 bases, with 7 bases spanning the gap. Using unique molecular identifiers, the investigators prepared the TCRbeta library. One entry per CDR3 protein results from TCRdb running MiXCR on the PCR reads. The sample lists about 230,000 distinct CDR3 sequences, 9.7% seen once, with 5.1% in the top ten. This sample comprised PBMCs from the stem cell graft donor, obtained from the stem cell graft. The chain employs TRBV5-1 and TRBJ1-6, with D tentatively TRBD1 (6 bases). This sequence was found in a human donor who donated a stem cell graft to a child with SCID. CDR3 in DNA: TGCGCCAGCAGCTTCACAGGGAATTCACCCCTCCACTTT. Protein: CASSFTGNSPLHF.